This T cell receptor beta chain was recorded in a study of OX40 agonist ivuxolimab in advanced cancers. Study background: Ivuxolimab, which patients received intravenously every 2 weeks, was dosed at 0.01 to 10 mg/kg. Anti-PD-1, anti-PD-L1 or anti-CTLA-4 therapy given earlier was allowed, and about 38% had some.

Patients who had autoimmune disease history or got systemic immunosuppression were left out. Blood specimens came from baseline, cycle 4 day 1, and cycle 7 day 1. Germline trimming cut 4 bases from V and 5 bases from J; bases unmatched to any gene: 1. This CDR3 region has 14 residues. CDR1 ENHRY and CDR2 SYGVKD come from the germline V gene. Using immunoSEQ multiplex PCR, the repertoire was profiled, and TCRdb retains in-frame clones only, with some absent. Of some 77,000 clones listed, around 88% are singletons. The sequence was collected from an adult with an advanced solid tumor such as melanoma, head and neck, liver or kidney cancer. This specimen was CD4+ or CD8+ T cells sorted from blood, taken in a trial of the OX40 agonist ivuxolimab. The chain is built from TRBV10-3 and TRBJ2-2, with TRBD1 identical over 10 bases. In nucleotides, the CDR3 is TGTGCCATCAGTGCGGGACAGGGGACCGGGGAGCTGTTTTTT. Encoded protein: CAISAGQGTGELFF.